This T cell receptor (beta chain) derives from a study of T cells in Graves' hyperthyroidism and ophthalmopathy. The investigators amplified TCR beta CDR3 regions from RNA transcripts. During a first-round RT-PCR of the TCR CDR3, the HTBI primer set was used. MiXCR, run by TCRdb on the multiplex PCR reads, gives a single entry per CDR3 protein. The table lists nearly 250,000 distinct CDR3 sequences, about 15% of them singletons. Germline CDR1 and CDR2: SGHRS and YFSETQ. Termini included, the CDR3 measures 18 amino acids. Points from the study as a whole: Most thyroid-expanded clonotypes above 0.001 were also found in blood.

As to this clonotype: What it binds is not known. It is unclear where the CDR3 begins or ends on the DNA, so no DNA is shown, and the CDR3 is as TCRdb lists it.

The chain joins TRBV5-1 to TRBJ2-7; the D call TRBD2 from the table was never checked on the DNA. This TCR derives from a woman aged 18 to 35 with Graves' ophthalmopathy. The sample comprised blood. The CDR3 spells CASSFYICSTGTSSEQYF.